This is a list of T cell receptor beta chains from one sample in a study of blood T cell repertoires in COVID-19. Repertoires were generated with immunoSEQ multiplex PCR, while TCRdb's copy carries only in-frame clones and drops some. The table has around 100,000 clones, approximately 84% seen once. The sample taken for sequencing was peripheral blood. These receptors came from a man aged 25-45 years in a cohort sampled during active COVID-19. Both conserved end residues are part of each CDR3. A D gene is named only where the DNA matches it firmly. For some rows the clone size is stated as once, few or many, or as a class when expanded; others skip it.

j_gene | abundance | d_gene | v_gene | CDR3nt | CDR3aa
TRBJ1-5 | NA | NA | TRBV19 | TGTGCCAGTAGTCCCCAACAGGAGAAGCCCCAGCATTTT | CASSPQQEKPQHF
TRBJ2-3 | once | TRBD2 | TRBV2 | TGTGCCGGCTCTAAGGTCGGGGGGTGGGATACGCAGTATTTT | CAGSKVGGWDTQYF
TRBJ2-7 | NA | NA | TRBV7-2 | TGTGCCAGCAGCCGCCGGGACACCACCTCCTACGAGCAGTACTTC | CASSRRDTTSYEQYF
TRBJ1-2 | once | TRBD1 | TRBV5-1 | TGCGCCAGCAGCTTGGCGGGACAGCGAATCTATGGCTACACCTTC | CASSLAGQRIYGYTF
TRBJ2-3 | NA | NA | TRBV7-9 | TGTGCCAGCAGCTTAGTCTCAGATACGCAGTATTTT | CASSLVSDTQYF
TRBJ1-2 | NA | NA | TRBV7-2 | TGTGCCAGCAGCTTATACGGGAATGGCTACACCTTC | CASSLYGNGYTF
TRBJ1-6 | NA | NA | TRBV4-3 | TGCGCCAGCAGCCAAGATCCTTTGGGGGGGTCACCCCTCCACTTT | CASSQDPLGGSPLHF
TRBJ1-1 | NA | TRBD1 | TRBV10-3 | TGTGCCATCAGTGTAGGGACAGCTGAAGCTTTCTTT | CAISVGTAEAFF
TRBJ2-3 | NA | NA | TRBV3-1/TRBV3-2 | TGTGCCAGCAGCCTAAGGGGGGGGGATACGCAGTATTTT | CASSLRGGDTQYF
TRBJ2-1 | NA | NA | TRBV5-5 | TGTGCCAGCAGCCCCTTGGCGGGGGCCAGCTCCTACAATGAGCAGTTCTTC | CASSPLAGASSYNEQFF
TRBJ2-7 | once | TRBD1 | TRBV3-1/TRBV3-2 | TGTGCCAGCAGCCAAGGACAGGGGAGGTCCTACGAGCAGTACTTC | CASSQGQGRSYEQYF
TRBJ1-6 | NA | NA | TRBV6-2/TRBV6-3 | TGTGCCAGCAGTTACATTTTCCGGGGAAGGGGGTCACCCCTCCACTTT | CASSYIFRGRGSPLHF
TRBJ2-5 | NA | TRBD2 | TRBV11-2 | TGTGCCAGCAGCTTAGTGGGTAGCGGGGGGGGAGAGACCCAGTACTTC | CASSLVGSGGGETQYF
TRBJ1-2 | few | TRBD1 | TRBV5-4 | TGTGCCAGCAGCTTGGCCGGGACAGGGGCCCTCTATGGCTACACCTTC | CASSLAGTGALYGYTF
TRBJ1-2 | NA | TRBD1 | TRBV5-1 | TGCGCCAGCAGCTCCCCAGGGACAGGGGCGAACTATGGCTACACCTTC | CASSSPGTGANYGYTF
TRBJ2-7 | NA | NA | TRBV9 | TGTGCCAGCAGCGATAAAAGGGACGGGAGCTCCTACGAGCAGTACTTC | CASSDKRDGSSYEQYF
TRBJ2-7 | NA | NA | TRBV7-6 | TGTGCCAGCAGCTTAGCTACCAGCTACGAGCAGTACTTC | CASSLATSYEQYF
TRBJ1-4 | NA | NA | TRBV24-1 | TGTGCCACCAGTGATTTAACAGGCCCGAATGAAAAACTGTTTTTT | CATSDLTGPNEKLFF
TRBJ1-5 | NA | NA | TRBV20-1 | TGCAGTGCTAGTAGAAGAAGCAGGCTCAATCAGCCCCAGCATTTT | CSASRRSRLNQPQHF
TRBJ1-1 | NA | NA | TRBV12-5 | TGTGCTAGTGGAACAGGGAAGACTGAAGCTTTCTTT | CASGTGKTEAFF
TRBJ2-5 | NA | TRBD2 | TRBV28 | TGTGCCAGCAGTTTACGGGAGGGGCAAAGCCAAGAGACCCAGTACTTC | CASSLREGQSQETQYF
TRBJ1-1 | few | NA | TRBV7-3 | TGTGCCAGCAGCCTAAGTGGGGGCGGGAACACTGAAGCTTTCTTT | CASSLSGGGNTEAFF
TRBJ1-2 | NA | NA | TRBV27 | TGTGCCAGCAGTTTATCGGGGGGGGCGCGGAACTATGGCTACACCTTC | CASSLSGGARNYGYTF
TRBJ2-2 | NA | NA | TRBV15 | TGTGCCACCAGCAGAGATTTGGGCTCCGGGGAGCTGTTTTTT | CATSRDLGSGELFF
TRBJ2-1 | NA | TRBD1 | TRBV7-2 | TGTGCCAGCAGCACTAATAGGGGGCCACATGAGCAGTTCTTC | CASSTNRGPHEQFF
TRBJ2-5 | NA | TRBD2 | TRBV5-1 | TGCGCCAGCAGCTTGGTGGGCGGGGGGGCCGAGGAGACCCAGTACTTC | CASSLVGGGAEETQYF
TRBJ2-1 | NA | TRBD2 | TRBV9 | TGTGCCAGCAGCGTAGGGTCGCTTAGCGGGGGGTGGGGTGAGCAGTTCTTC | CASSVGSLSGGWGEQFF
TRBJ2-1 | NA | TRBD1 | TRBV5-1 | TGCGCCAGCAGCCCGGGACAGGGCAGCTCCTACAATGAGCAGTTCTTC | CASSPGQGSSYNEQFF
TRBJ1-2 | NA | TRBD1 | TRBV5-1 | TGCGCCAGCAACTCTGGGGACAGTTATGGCTACACCTTC | CASNSGDSYGYTF
TRBJ2-2 | few | NA | TRBV28 | TGTGCCAGCAGTTTCGGGACACAGAACACCGGGGAGCTGTTTTTT | CASSFGTQNTGELFF
TRBJ1-6 | NA | NA | TRBV5-6 | TGTGCCAGCAGCTTGGGTGGAGGGAATAATTCACCCCTCCACTTT | CASSLGGGNNSPLHF
TRBJ2-7 | NA | NA | TRBV18 | TGTGCCAGCTCAATCCAGGCTAACTCCTACGAGCAGTACTTC | CASSIQANSYEQYF
TRBJ2-2 | NA | NA | TRBV6-1 | TGTGCCAGCAGTGAACACTTACAGGCCGCGAACACCGGGGAGCTGTTTTTT | CASSEHLQAANTGELFF
TRBJ2-1 | NA | TRBD2 | TRBV25-1 | TGTGCCAGCAGTGTAGCGGGGTTCTACAATGAGCAGTTCTTC | CASSVAGFYNEQFF
TRBJ1-5 | NA | TRBD1 | TRBV24-1 | TGTGCCACCAGTGACCCTCAGGGGGTAGGGAATCAGCCCCAGCATTTT | CATSDPQGVGNQPQHF
TRBJ1-2 | NA | NA | TRBV12-3/TRBV12-4 | TGTGCCAGCAGTTTGGGGAGGCCTACCTTC | CASSLGRPTF
TRBJ1-2 | once | TRBD1 | TRBV6-5 | TGTGCCAGCACCCCGGACAGGGCCTATGGCTACACCTTC | CASTPDRAYGYTF
TRBJ2-5 | NA | NA | TRBV12-2 | NA | CASRLAVGGGNRETQYF
TRBJ1-6 | NA | NA | TRBV11-2 | TGTGCCAGCAGCGCCGAGGGTTACCACAATTCACCCCTCCACTTT | CASSAEGYHNSPLHF
TRBJ1-3 | NA | NA | TRBV15 | TGTGCCACCAGCAACAGTCTTTTCTCTGGAAACACCATATATTTT | CATSNSLFSGNTIYF
TRBJ2-5 | NA | TRBD1 | TRBV5-1 | TGCGCCAGCAGCCCCGGGACAGGGGCAGAGACCCAGTACTTC | CASSPGTGAETQYF